The clone carrying this T cell receptor (beta chain) has a handful of counts. Antigen unknown. CDR3 length: 15 residues. Germline CDR1 reads SGHDN; CDR2 reads FVKESK. Trimming removed 5 bases from V and 3 bases from J, with 16 bases in between. UMIs were added to TCR cDNA along with a universal primer site when it was made by 5'RACE template switching. TCRdb re-called the 5' RACE reads with MiXCR, one entry per CDR3 protein. The sample holds 400,000 or so distinct CDR3 sequences, about 17% seen once. The source of the sample is a study of T cells after yellow fever vaccination. Study-level points and caveats: Booster samples showed a return of most primary-vaccination clones (approximately 96% CD4, about 87% CD8). Abundant clonotypes from the bulk population could contaminate FACS-sorted repertoires. Weaker overall was a secondary response that nonetheless peaked faster, on day 5 versus 15.

This clonotype was obtained from a man younger than 30 who received the YFV17D yellow fever vaccine. V is TRBV14 and J is TRBJ1-2; D perhaps matches TRBD1 (6 bases). Here the sequenced sample was PBMCs, taken before the yellow fever booster vaccination. CDR3 DNA: TGTGCCAGCAGCTATGGACAGTCCCGAGACTATGGCTACACCTTC. It specifies CASSYGQSRDYGYTF.